The entry below describes one T cell receptor beta chain. This record comes from a study of blood T cell repertoires in COVID-19. Study overall: Collection of acute and convalescent COVID-19 samples took place in the United States, Italy and Spain.

The CDR3 length is 15 residues. The V end was cut by 6 bases, the J end by 1 base, with 13 bases between. Germline V gives CDR1 MNHEY, CDR2 SVGAGI. Produced via immunoSEQ multiplex PCR; TCRdb's table is partial and in-frame only. The table has about 88,000 clones, roughly 88% seen once. The rearrangement links TRBV6-5 to TRBJ1-5; possible D gene TRBD1, 6 bases. This TCR came from a man older than 75 with acute or convalescent COVID-19. Sequencing was performed on peripheral blood. CDR3 bases: TGTGCCAGCAGACCGGGGGGGGCGAGCAATCAGCCCCAGCATTTT. Its translation: CASRPGGASNQPQHF.